Each of the 30 T cell receptor beta chains below was sequenced from the same sample in a study of blood T cell repertoires in COVID-19. Measured with immunoSEQ multiplex PCR; TCRdb has only the in-frame clones, and not every one. The table has roughly 100,000 clones, approximately 88% seen once. The sample taken for sequencing was peripheral blood. The receptors derive from a human donor in a cohort sampled during active COVID-19.

The chain has TRBV6-5 and TRBJ1-6, with 11 bases aligning to TRBD1. The CDR3 extends over 13 amino acids. Germline CDR1 reads MNHEY; CDR2 reads SVGAGI. The junction had 3 bases not matched to a gene; V was cut back by 10 bases and J by 7 bases. The CDR3 loop is CATRTGGNSPLHF. The CDR3 DNA sequence: TGTGCCACCCGGACAGGGGGCAATTCACCCCTCCACTTT.

This chain links TRBV7-2 with TRBJ2-7, with D maybe TRBD2 (6 bases). The CDR3 covers 16 residues. CDR1 and CDR2 (germline): SGHTA, FQGNSA. Trimming removed 3 bases from V and 5 bases from J, with 20 bases in between. The CDR3, as DNA: TGTGCCAGCAGCTTTCCTCCGGGACTCGCAAGGGACGAGCAGTACTTC. It yields the protein CASSFPPGLARDEQYF. The entire variable domain, with the rest obtained from reference TRBV7-2 and TRBJ2-7, is as follows: GAGVSQSPSNKVTEKGKDVELRCDPISGHTALYWYRQSLGQGLEFLIYFQGNSAPDKSGLPSDRFSAERTGGSVSTLTIQRTQQEDSAVYLCASSFPPGLARDEQYFGPGTRLTVT.

V gene TRBV7-3 combines with J gene TRBJ2-3; the match to TRBD2 covers 9 bases. CDR1 SGHTA and CDR2 FQGTGA come from the germline V gene. CDR3 size: 16 residues. V trimming: 5 bases; J trimming: 4 bases; junction bases outside the gene matches: 10. The DNA of the CDR3 is TGTGCCAGCAGCCGGCTCGGCGGGGGGGCAGCAGATACGCAGTATTTT. Its protein is CASSRLGGGAADTQYF. The complete variable domain, with remaining parts taken from reference TRBV7-3 and TRBJ2-3, reads GAGVSQTPSNKVTEKGKYVELRCDPISGHTALYWYRQSLGQGPEFLIYFQGTGAADDSGLPNDRFFAVRPEGSVSTLKIQRTERGDSAVYLCASSRLGGGAADTQYFGPGTRLTVL.

The chain has TRBV10-3 and TRBJ1-1; perhaps TRBD1 as D (5 bases). The V end lost 4 bases, the J end lost 1 base, and 7 bases lay between the germline ends. The CDR3 length is 13 residues. Germline V lookup: CDR1 ENHRY, CDR2 SYGVKD. In nucleotides, the CDR3 is TGTGCCATCAGTGTGGGGGGGAACACTGAAGCTTTCTTT. Translated: CAISVGGNTEAFF.

The V call is TRBV2, the J call TRBJ1-5; 8 bases agree with TRBD1. The length of the CDR3 is 15 residues. V dropped 0 bases and J dropped 3; count of bases not matched to a gene: 1. The germline V gene has CDR1 SNHLY and CDR2 FYNNEI. CDR3 nucleotides: TGTGCCAGCAGTGAAGCGGGACAGGACAATCAGCCCCAGCATTTT. It encodes CASSEAGQDNQPQHF. The full variable domain, in which reference TRBV2 and TRBJ1-5 provide the parts outside the CDR3, is EPEVTQTPSHQVTQMGQEVILRCVPISNHLYFYWYRQILGQKVEFLVSFYNNEISEKSEIFDDQFSVERPDGSNFTLKIRSTKLEDSAMYFCASSEAGQDNQPQHFGDGTRLSIL.

This chain connects TRBV5-4 to TRBJ1-1, with TRBD1 identical over 7 bases. V shed 4 bases, J shed 1 base, and the junction held 7 bases outside the gene matches. The CDR3 runs to 15 residues. CDR1 SGHNT and CDR2 YYREEE come from the germline V gene (reference sequence). The CDR3, as DNA: TGTGCCAGCAGCGGGAGACAGGGACAGAACACTGAAGCTTTCTTT. Translation gives CASSGRQGQNTEAFF.

The V gene is TRBV5-1, the J gene TRBJ2-1; 11 bases fit TRBD1. CDR3 length: 17 amino acids. The germline CDR1 and CDR2 sequences are SGHRS and YFSETQ. Germline trimming cut 3 bases from V and 1 base from J; bases unmatched to any gene: 6. The CDR3 protein is CASSSRDRGLSYNEQFF. The CDR3 DNA is TGCGCCAGCAGCTCTCGGGACAGGGGGTTATCCTACAATGAGCAGTTCTTC.

This clone was seen once. This chain uses TRBV5-4 with TRBJ2-7, with 8 bases aligning to TRBD2. The CDR3 is 15 amino acids. V dropped 4 bases and J dropped 5; count of bases not matched to a gene: 11. Germline V lookup: CDR1 SGHNT, CDR2 YYREEE (reference sequence). CDR3: CASSILSGRWDEQYF. The CDR3, as DNA: TGTGCCAGCAGCATACTCAGCGGGAGATGGGACGAGCAGTACTTC.

The V gene is TRBV5-6, the J gene TRBJ1-4; D is unclear. The V gene's germline CDR1 is SGHDT and CDR2 YYEEEE. The CDR3 length is 14 residues. Trimming left V 2 bases short and J 2 bases short, with 7 bases between. This CDR3 is CASSLSGTNEKLFF. CDR3 nucleotide sequence: TGTGCCAGCAGCTTATCCGGGACTAATGAAAAACTGTTTTTT.

V is TRBV2 and J is TRBJ2-3, with 9 bases lining up with TRBD2. The trim removed 9 bases at V and 3 bases at J, leaving 10 bases unmatched. This CDR3 spans 15 amino acids. The germline V gene encodes CDR1 SNHLY and CDR2 FYNNEI. The DNA of the CDR3 is TGTGCCAGTCTAGGGTCAGCGGGGGGTACAGATACGCAGTATTTT. This encodes CASLGSAGGTDTQYF.

This clone was observed once. This sequence joins TRBV7-2 and TRBJ1-3; D call uncertain. With 2 bases removed from V and 4 bases from J, the gap between germline ends came to 9 bases. The CDR3 covers 14 residues. The V gene's germline CDR1 is SGHTA and CDR2 FQGNSA. The CDR3 spells CASSLQGGGNTIYF. The CDR3 bases are TGTGCCAGCAGCTTACAAGGCGGCGGAAACACCATATATTTT.

This rearrangement joins TRBV2 to TRBJ2-3; possible D gene TRBD2, 6 bases. The CDR3 has 14 residues. The V gene lost 6 bases and the J gene lost 0 bases, with 10 bases spanning the gap. CDR1 and CDR2 (germline): SNHLY, FYNNEI. The CDR3 region is CASRGRQSTDTQYF. CDR3 DNA: TGTGCCAGCAGAGGGAGGCAGAGCACAGATACGCAGTATTTT.

In this sample, this clone turned up a few times. The rearrangement links TRBV19 to TRBJ1-2; D may be TRBD1 (5 bases). The V and J ends lost 5 bases and 10 bases respectively, with 14 bases between them. CDR3 length equals 12 residues. CDR1 LNHDA and CDR2 SQIVND come from the germline V gene (reference sequence). CDR3 DNA: TGTGCCAGTAGTCCCGTGCGGGGCTACTACACCTTC. It yields the protein CASSPVRGYYTF.

This clone was seen just once. The CDR3 spells CASSLMGGIADTQYF. In DNA, the CDR3 is TGTGCCAGCAGCTTAATGGGGGGAATTGCGGATACGCAGTATTTT. The chain has TRBV7-3 and TRBJ2-3; D is possibly TRBD2 (6 bases). Germline loops: CDR1 SGHTA, CDR2 FQGTGA. The CDR3 totals 15 residues. V was pared by 1 base and J by 6 bases, with 14 bases between.

CDR3 residues: CATRAGETYEQYF. DNA for the CDR3: TGTGCCACCAGGGCGGGGGAGACCTACGAGCAGTACTTC. The V call is TRBV27, the J call TRBJ2-7; TRBD2 agrees at 7 bases. J lost 2 bases, V lost 10 bases, and 8 bases had no gene match. CDR1 MNHEY and CDR2 SMNVEV come from the germline V gene (reference sequence). The CDR3 is made up of 13 amino acids.

The chain has TRBV3-1 (or the pseudogene TRBV3-2) and TRBJ2-2, with D possibly being TRBD1 (6 bases). CDR3 length: 16 residues. Looked up from germline, CDR1 is LGHDT and CDR2 is YNNKEL (reference sequence). V was clipped by 0 bases and J by 8 bases, with 16 bases between them. In nucleotides, the CDR3 is TGTGCCAGCAGCCAAGACCCCTACAGGGCGTCGGGGGAGCTGTTTTTT. Translating it yields CASSQDPYRASGELFF.

The chain recombines TRBV15 with TRBJ2-2; TRBD1 matches at 8 bases. Per the germline V gene, CDR1 is LNHNV and CDR2 is YYDKDF (reference sequence). The trim removed 0 bases at V and 5 bases at J, leaving 11 bases unmatched. CDR3 size: 18 residues. This CDR3 is CATSRDRAGGPNTGELFF. The CDR3 DNA reads as TGTGCCACCAGCAGAGATCGTGCAGGGGGCCCCAATACCGGGGAGCTGTTTTTT.

This chain links TRBV9 with TRBJ2-5; 9 nucleotides agree with TRBD2. Looked up from germline, CDR1 is SGDLS and CDR2 is YYNGEE. V shed 0 bases and J 3 bases; nucleotides not matched to a gene: 3. There are 15 residues in the CDR3. The CDR3 sequence: CASSVEPSGEETQYF. DNA for the CDR3: TGTGCCAGCAGCGTAGAACCTAGCGGGGAAGAGACCCAGTACTTC.

This clone was detected only once. V is TRBV7-9 and J is TRBJ2-5, with 8 positions matching TRBD2. Germline values: CDR1 SEHNR, CDR2 FQNEAQ (reference sequence). The J segment lost 3 bases and the V segment lost 4 bases, leaving 10 bases of the junction unmatched. The CDR3 spans 16 residues. CDR3 sequence: CASSSSSGFLEETQYF. The CDR3 bases are TGTGCCAGCAGCTCCTCTAGCGGGTTTTTAGAAGAGACCCAGTACTTC.

The chain carries TRBV19 and TRBJ2-2; 8 nucleotides align to TRBD2. This CDR3 spans 17 amino acids. Germline values: CDR1 LNHDA, CDR2 SQIVND (reference sequence). With 2 bases clipped from V and 2 bases from J, the junction kept 7 bases outside the gene matches. CDR3 bases: TGTGCCAGTAGTATACGGTGGCTAGCGGGCAACACCGGGGAGCTGTTTTTT. Its protein product is CASSIRWLAGNTGELFF.

CDR3 protein: CASSEHLGGRGEDTQYF. CDR3 bases: TGTGCCAGCAGTGAACATTTGGGCGGGAGGGGTGAAGATACGCAGTATTTT. The chain carries TRBV2 and TRBJ2-3, with 9 bases fitting TRBD2. The length of the CDR3 is 17 residues. Losses at the gene ends were 2 bases for V and 5 bases for J; bases not matched to a gene: 11. Germline loops: CDR1 SNHLY, CDR2 FYNNEI.

V gene TRBV7-3 combines with J gene TRBJ2-7, with D possibly matching TRBD1 (5 bases). V was pared by 0 bases and J by 3 bases, with 12 bases between. The CDR3 is 15 residues long. Germline V gene lookup returns CDR1 SGHTA and CDR2 FQGTGA. CDR3 DNA sequence: TGTGCCAGCAGCTTAACGTCAGGTCAGGGCTACGAGCAGTACTTC. Protein sequence: CASSLTSGQGYEQYF.

This clone was counted once. The same CDR3 can be traced to other DNA sequences in this sample. This chain uses TRBV6-5 with TRBJ2-3; 8 bases agree with TRBD1. The V gene end was trimmed by 7 bases and the J gene end by 6 bases; junction bases not matched to a gene: 9. Germline values: CDR1 MNHEY, CDR2 SVGAGI. The CDR3 has 14 amino acids. In DNA, the CDR3 is TGTGCCAGCATCCGCGACAGGGGAACCGATACGCAGTATTTT. Residues: CASIRDRGTDTQYF.

This sequence joins TRBV7-2 and TRBJ1-1; the D is unclear. The V and J ends lost 3 bases and 5 bases respectively, with 16 bases between them. This CDR3 has 15 residues. Germline CDR1 is SGHTA and CDR2 is FQGNSA. CDR3 DNA: TGTGCCAGCAGCTTCATGGAAAGCGCTTATACTGAAGCTTTCTTT. This encodes CASSFMESAYTEAFF.

The chain couples TRBV28 to TRBJ1-1, with 11 bases fitting TRBD1. The J segment lost 5 bases and the V segment lost 6 bases, leaving 5 bases of the junction unmatched. Germline V gene data show CDR1 as MDHEN and CDR2 as SYDVKM. This CDR3 comprises 14 residues. This CDR3 reads CASRDRGRKTEAFF. CDR3 coding DNA: TGTGCCAGCAGGGACAGGGGGCGGAAGACTGAAGCTTTCTTT.

With regard to this clone: One end of the junction varies from germline; a read error may be responsible. The chain joins TRBV10-3 to TRBJ2-5, with 7 bases matching TRBD2. CDR3 length: 14 amino acids. In germline, CDR1 is ENHRY, CDR2 SYGVKD. CDR3 protein: CTISSSGGEETQYF. The CDR3 nucleotides read TGTACCATCAGCTCTAGCGGAGGGGAAGAGACCCAGTACTTC.

The gene calls are TRBV5-4 and TRBJ2-1; 9 bases align to TRBD1. This CDR3 has 14 residues. Germline values: CDR1 SGHNT, CDR2 YYREEE (reference sequence). V lost 6 bases to trimming and J lost 10 bases; unmatched junction nucleotides: 11. Written as DNA, the CDR3 is TGTGCCAGCAAACCAGGGACAGGGCCCCTCGAGCAGTTCTTC. It encodes CASKPGTGPLEQFF.

V is TRBV7-2 and J is TRBJ1-5; 10 nucleotides agree with TRBD1. The length of the CDR3 is 14 residues. V was pared by 5 bases and J by 4 bases, with 2 bases of the junction left unmatched. Germline CDR1 and CDR2: SGHTA and FQGNSA. The CDR3 nucleotides read TGTGCCAGCAGCCTGGGACAGGGGAATCAGCCCCAGCATTTT. The encoded protein is CASSLGQGNQPQHF.

The V gene is TRBV11-1, the J gene TRBJ2-1; 11 nucleotides match TRBD2. The germline V gene encodes CDR1 SGHAT and CDR2 FQDESV (reference sequence). J lost 9 bases, V lost 5 bases, and 6 bases had no gene match. This CDR3 has 14 amino acids. CDR3 bases: TGTGCCAGCAGCAACCTAGCGGGGGGTGCTGAGCAGTTCTTC. Translation: CASSNLAGGAEQFF.

In its sample, this clone was seen once. V gene TRBV28 combines with J gene TRBJ2-7; a possible D gene is TRBD1 (5 bases). CDR1 and CDR2 from the germline V gene are MDHEN and SYDVKM. This CDR3 comprises 13 residues. With 1 base removed from V and 3 bases from J, the gap between germline ends came to 7 bases. The CDR3 bases are TGTGCCAGCAGTTTATCAGGGATCTACGAGCAGTACTTC. Amino acids: CASSLSGIYEQYF. The complete variable domain, with remaining parts taken from reference TRBV28 and TRBJ2-7, reads DVKVTQSSRYLVKRTGEKVFLECVQDMDHENMFWYRQDPGLGLRLIYFSYDVKMKEKGDIPEGYSVSREKKERFSLILESASTNQTSMYLCASSLSGIYEQYFGPGTRLTVT.